The 8 T cell receptor beta chains listed next were all sequenced from one sample in a study of CD8+CD57+ T cells in acquired aplastic anemia. Investigators profiled TCR beta VDJ and CDR3 from genomic DNA template. From the reads, TCRdb called clonotypes with MiXCR, one entry per CDR3 protein. The table lists hundreds of thousands of distinct CDR3 sequences, around 60% of them singletons, with roughly 8% in the top ten. The material sequenced was sorted CD4+, CD8+, or CD8+CD57+ T cells (not recorded which) from PBMCs. The receptors come from a human donor with severe aplastic anemia or a healthy control (not recorded which).

At least ten counts were recorded for this clonotype. The V gene is TRBV5-6, the J gene TRBJ1-2; D may be TRBD1 (5 bases). Per germline, CDR1 SGHDT and CDR2 YYEEEE. V lost 4 bases and J 5 bases, leaving 15 bases between the germline ends. The CDR3 covers 14 residues. The CDR3 is CASSPRGIAYGYTF. The CDR3 DNA sequence: TGTGCCAGCAGCCCCCGGGGCATAGCTTATGGCTACACCTTC. Together with reference TRBV5-6 and TRBJ1-2, the CDR3 gives the full variable domain: DAGVTQSPTHLIKTRGQQVTLRCSPKSGHDTVSWYQQALGQGPQFIFQYYEEEERQRGNFPDRFSGHQFPNYSSELNVNALLLGDSALYLCASSPRGIAYGYTFGSGTRLTVV.

As regards this clonotype: A much larger clone is a single base away; this may be a read error. The chain has TRBV6-5 and TRBJ1-1; D is unresolved. CDR3 length: 14 residues. V was clipped by 6 bases and J by 3 bases, with 14 bases between them. The V gene's germline CDR1 is MNHEY and CDR2 SVGAGI. CDR3 amino acids: CASSLIRGDTEAFF. The CDR3, as DNA: TGTGCCAGCAGCCTCATTCGGGGAGACACTGAAGCTTTCTTT.

The gene calls are TRBV20-1 and TRBJ2-5; TRBD2 is a possible D gene (5 bases). Germline V CDR1 and CDR2: DFQATT, SNEGSKA (reference sequence). The length of the CDR3 is 13 residues. V lost 5 bases, J lost 5 bases, and 15 bases lay in between. DNA of the CDR3: TGCAGTGCTTATGACTACCGTGGGGAGACCCAGTACTTC. Its protein is CSAYDYRGETQYF.

The chain recombines TRBV5-6 with TRBJ1-6; TRBD1 agrees at 8 bases. The ends lost 3 bases at V and 12 bases at J; junction bases unmatched: 5. The CDR3 consists of 13 residues. The germline gives CDR1 SGHDT, CDR2 YYEEEE. CDR3 sequence (DNA): TGTGCCAGCAGCTCCGGGACAGGTCTACCCCTCCACTTT. Translating it yields CASSSGTGLPLHF.

This clonotype was detected a few times. The V and J genes are TRBV24-1 and TRBJ1-1; 9 nucleotides match TRBD1. Germline V gene sequence: CDR1 KGHDR, CDR2 SFDVKD. V gave up 7 bases and J gave up 0 bases; unmatched junction bases: 2. The CDR3 length is 14 residues. This CDR3 is CATRGTGMNTEAFF. The CDR3 DNA sequence: TGTGCCACCAGGGGGACAGGGATGAACACTGAAGCTTTCTTT.

This clonotype was detected ten times or more. The J gene is TRBJ2-7, the V gene TRBV12-3 or TRBV12-4, with D tentatively TRBD1 (6 bases). The CDR3 has 13 amino acids. Trimming removed 8 bases at V and 6 bases at J, with 17 bases between. This CDR3 reads CASSNDRTGEQYF. The CDR3 DNA sequence: TGTGCCAGCTCCAATGACAGGACGGGCGAGCAGTACTTC.

As regards this clonotype: The junction differs from germline at one of its ends, possibly a read error. The chain has TRBV5-1 and TRBJ2-7; the D gene is possibly TRBD1 (7 bases). Per germline, CDR1 SGHRS and CDR2 YFSETQ. There are 21 residues in the CDR3. CDR3 sequence: CASSLGGFGNEHGTDSYEQYF. The CDR3 DNA sequence: TGTGCCAGCAGCTTGGGGGGATTTGGCAATGAGCACGGGACAGACTCCTACGAGCAGTACTTC.

The rearrangement joins TRBV20-1 to TRBJ2-1, with D possibly being TRBD1 (5 bases). The CDR3 has 13 residues. Germline V gives CDR1 DFQATT, CDR2 SNEGSKA (reference sequence). V was cut by 3 bases and J by 0 bases, with 6 bases left in between. The chain's CDR3 is CSARGPSYNEQFF. The CDR3 DNA reads TGCAGTGCTAGGGGGCCCTCCTACAATGAGCAGTTCTTC.